The 27 T cell receptor beta chains below were found in one sample sequenced in a study of shared clonotypes between healthy human individuals. The data were produced by immunoSEQ multiplex PCR, yet TCRdb's version contains in-frame clones alone and is incomplete. The table includes roughly 2 million clones, approximately 94% detected once. The naive CD8 subset, CD45RO-negative cells positively selected for CCR7, excluded terminally differentiated effector memory CD45RA+ cells. Sequences were obtained from naive CD8+ T cells sorted from blood. The source is a man younger than 30 in good health.

V is TRBV5-8 and J is TRBJ1-3, with 8 bases fitting TRBD1. Germline lookup yields CDR1 SGHTS and CDR2 YDEGEE. The V gene end was trimmed by 4 bases and the J gene end by 2 bases; junction bases not matched to a gene: 5. This CDR3 comprises 15 residues. DNA of the CDR3: TGTGCCAGCAGCGTTACAGGGGGAGCTGGAAACACCATATATTTT. It is translated as CASSVTGGAGNTIYF.

The rearrangement links TRBV6-1 to TRBJ2-7; D unresolved. Germline V CDR1 and CDR2: MNHNS, SASEGT. The CDR3 has 15 amino acids. Trimming cost V 10 bases and J 4 bases, with 23 bases left between them. CDR3 protein: CATQILTRLLYEQYF. CDR3 nucleotide sequence: TGTGCCACACAAATCCTGACTCGGTTACTTTACGAGCAGTACTTC.

This clone was observed a single time. V is TRBV29-1 and J is TRBJ2-1; no clear D. The CDR3 runs 12 residues. The V gene's germline CDR1 is SQVTM and CDR2 ANQGSEA. The V and J ends lost 6 bases and 7 bases respectively, with 13 bases between them. The CDR3 loop reads CSVVRLVNEQFF. The CDR3 DNA follows: TGCAGCGTGGTTCGGCTGGTGAATGAGCAGTTCTTC.

The CDR3 loop is CASSLYVGSSYEQYF. The DNA for the CDR3 is TGTGCCAGCAGCTTGTACGTCGGGAGCTCCTACGAGCAGTACTTC. This chain joins TRBV5-6 and TRBJ2-7; a weak D match, TRBD2 (6 bases). Trimming stripped 1 base from V and 0 bases from J, with 11 bases between. Germline-derived CDR1 and CDR2 are SGHDT and YYEEEE. The CDR3 covers 15 residues.

Of note for this clone: Other DNA sequences from this sample encode an identical CDR3 as well. The chain is built from TRBV6-5 and TRBJ2-7, with a weak D call TRBD1 (5 bases). V lost 0 bases and J 5 bases, leaving 8 bases between the germline ends. This CDR3 is 13 amino acids long. From germline, CDR1 is MNHEY and CDR2 SVGAGI. This CDR3 reads CASSYSEGDEQYF. The CDR3 DNA reads as TGTGCCAGCAGTTACTCGGAAGGGGACGAGCAGTACTTC.

This sequence joins TRBV10-1 and TRBJ2-7; D ambiguous. The V end lost 3 bases, the J end lost 5 bases, and 14 bases lay between the germline ends. In germline, CDR1 is WNHNN, CDR2 SYGVQD (reference sequence). The CDR3 covers 14 residues. CDR3 nucleotide sequence: TGCGCCAGCAGTGATGGTCGGATTTTCGACGAGCAGTACTTC. Protein: CASSDGRIFDEQYF.

This sequence joins TRBV4-3 and TRBJ1-2, with TRBD1 as a possible D gene (6 bases). The CDR3 consists of 15 residues. CDR1 and CDR2 (germline): LGHNA, YSLEER. Trimming took off 0 bases at V and 3 bases at J, with 11 bases between the two ends. The CDR3 spells CASSQDPQGDYGYTF. The CDR3 nucleotides read TGCGCCAGCAGCCAAGATCCACAGGGAGACTATGGCTACACCTTC.

The V call is TRBV30, the J call TRBJ2-1, with a weak D call TRBD2 (6 bases). CDR1 is GTSNPN, CDR2 SVGIG, per germline (reference sequence). The CDR3 consists of 13 residues. V was clipped by 4 bases and J by 7 bases, with 14 bases between them. DNA of the CDR3: TGTGCCTGGACGGGGGATGGGTGGAATGAGCAGTTCTTC. This translates into CAWTGDGWNEQFF.

The V call is TRBV30, the J call TRBJ2-1, with 14 positions matching TRBD2. The V gene's germline CDR1 is GTSNPN and CDR2 SVGIG (reference sequence). With V trimmed by 1 base and J by 5 bases, 10 bases remained unmatched. This CDR3 has 18 residues. This CDR3 reads CAWSGGLAGVLSDNEQFF. CDR3 nucleotides: TGTGCCTGGAGTGGGGGACTAGCGGGAGTCCTAAGCGACAATGAGCAGTTCTTC.

V gene TRBV29-1 combines with J gene TRBJ2-5, with 7 bases fitting TRBD1. The J call is in doubt because the DNA end fits TRBJ2-7 better. The CDR3 has 15 residues. CDR1 and CDR2 (germline): SQVTM, ANQGSEA. CDR3 nucleotides: TGCAGCGTCGCCATGACAGGGACGGGGACCTACGAGCAGTACTTC. This encodes CSVAMTGTGTYEQYF.

The J gene is TRBJ2-7, the V gene TRBV5-5; tentative D call: TRBD1 (8 bases). CDR3 length equals 15 residues. Germline CDR1 reads SGHKS; CDR2 reads YYEKEE (reference sequence). The V and J ends lost 2 bases and 4 bases respectively, with 16 bases between them. CDR3 sequence: CASSFGQGGKYEQYF. CDR3 nucleotide sequence: TGTGCCAGCAGCTTTGGACAGGGAGGGAAGTACGAGCAGTACTTC. Supplemented by reference TRBV5-5 and TRBJ2-7, the full variable domain reads DAGVTQSPTHLIKTRGQQVTLRCSPISGHKSVSWYQQVLGQGPQFIFQYYEKEERGRGNFPDRFSARQFPNYSSELNVNALLLGDSALYLCASSFGQGGKYEQYFGPGTRLTVT.

The J gene is TRBJ1-2, the V gene TRBV11-2; the D is unclear. V dropped 5 bases and J dropped 4 bases, with 17 bases sitting between them. Germline CDR1 reads SGHAT; CDR2 reads FQNNGV. The CDR3 loop spans 15 amino acids. The CDR3 sequence: CASSPQDVTLYGYTF. CDR3 bases: TGTGCCAGCAGCCCCCAGGATGTGACACTCTATGGCTACACCTTC.

The chain carries TRBV28 and TRBJ1-2, with TRBD1 as a possible D gene (6 bases). The germline CDR1 and CDR2 sequences are MDHEN and SYDVKM. This CDR3 region has 12 residues. Trimming shortened V by 6 bases and J by 6 bases, and 11 bases separated the two germline ends. The CDR3 loop reads CASRDSSDGYTF. In DNA form, the CDR3 reads TGTGCCAGCAGGGACAGCTCGGATGGCTACACCTTC.

V gene TRBV2 combines with J gene TRBJ1-6; 8 bases line up with TRBD1. The germline CDR1 and CDR2 sequences are SNHLY and FYNNEI. V was pared by 6 bases and J by 7 bases, with 8 bases of the junction left unmatched. The CDR3 has 15 residues. In nucleotides, the CDR3 is TGTGCCAGCAGGAGTGGTCCAGGGGGCAATTCACCCCTCCACTTT. As protein: CASRSGPGGNSPLHF.

The rearrangement uses TRBV28 and TRBJ2-6, with TRBD1 as a possible D gene (6 bases). Germline-derived CDR1 and CDR2 are MDHEN and SYDVKM. The CDR3 covers 17 residues. V shed 6 bases and J shed 0 bases, with 15 bases lying between them. The CDR3 spells CASSIRGASSGANVLTF. CDR3 nucleotide sequence: TGTGCCAGCAGCATCAGGGGAGCCAGCTCTGGGGCCAACGTCCTGACTTTC.

The rearrangement joins TRBV4-1 to TRBJ2-1; tentative D call: TRBD1 (6 bases). CDR1 MGHRA and CDR2 YSYEKL come from the germline V gene. V was clipped by 3 bases and J by 5 bases, with 11 bases between them. This CDR3 contains 14 residues. CDR3 region: CASSQIQGHNEQFF. CDR3 nucleotide sequence: TGCGCCAGCAGCCAGATACAGGGTCACAATGAGCAGTTCTTC.

This clone was seen only once. The CDR3 DNA is TGTGCCAGCTCACCAGTCAGGGATCTCCAAGAGACCCAGTACTTC. Encoded protein: CASSPVRDLQETQYF. The rearrangement uses TRBV18 and TRBJ2-5; D may be TRBD1 (5 bases). Germline CDR1 KGHSH, CDR2 LQKENI. CDR3 length: 15 residues. The V gene lost 2 bases and the J gene lost 1 base, with 11 bases spanning the gap.

The chain carries TRBV11-2 and TRBJ1-2; D ambiguous. In germline, CDR1 is SGHAT, CDR2 FQNNGV. The CDR3 runs 16 residues. V was clipped by 5 bases and J by 0 bases, with 16 bases between them. Here the CDR3 reads CASSKDAGLPNYGYTF. The DNA of the CDR3 is TGTGCCAGCAGCAAAGATGCCGGGCTACCTAACTATGGCTACACCTTC. Combining the CDR3 with reference TRBV11-2 and TRBJ1-2 gives the whole variable domain EAGVAQSPRYKIIEKRQSVAFWCNPISGHATLYWYQQILGQGPKLLIQFQNNGVVDDSQLPKDRFSAERLKGVDSTLKIQPAKLEDSAVYLCASSKDAGLPNYGYTFGSGTRLTVV.

The V and J genes are TRBV4-1 and TRBJ2-2; 7 bases match TRBD1. Germline assignment: CDR1 MGHRA and CDR2 YSYEKL. The J segment lost 0 bases and the V segment lost 1 base, leaving 5 bases of the junction unmatched. CDR3 length equals 17 residues. The CDR3 DNA sequence: TGCGCCAGCAGCCAAGTCAGGGGGTACCCGAACACCGGGGAGCTGTTTTTT. This translates into CASSQVRGYPNTGELFF.

The chain employs TRBV4-1 and TRBJ2-1, with 11 bases fitting TRBD2. CDR1 and CDR2 from the germline V gene are MGHRA and YSYEKL. Trimming removed 3 bases from V and 3 bases from J; junction bases left unmatched: 16. The CDR3 has 20 residues. CDR3 region: CASSQDLLTRLAGIYNEQFF. As DNA, the CDR3 is TGCGCCAGCAGCCAGGATCTCCTAACTCGACTAGCGGGGATCTACAATGAGCAGTTCTTC.

This sequence joins TRBV4-2 and TRBJ2-4; maybe TRBD1 (6 bases). Per the germline V gene, CDR1 is LGHNA and CDR2 is YNFKEQ. Trimming cost V 4 bases and J 7 bases, with 8 bases left between them. The CDR3 sequence is 12 residues long. CDR3 DNA: TGTGCCAGCAGCCCGGACAGTAACATTCAGTACTTC. The encoded protein is CASSPDSNIQYF.

The rearrangement joins TRBV15 to TRBJ1-6; 7 nucleotides line up with TRBD1. Trimming cost V 1 base and J 10 bases; bases outside gene matches: 7. The germline V gene has CDR1 LNHNV and CDR2 YYDKDF (reference sequence). The CDR3 runs to 15 residues. The CDR3 protein is CATSRVLQGGSPLHF. In DNA form, the CDR3 reads TGTGCCACCAGCAGAGTTTTGCAGGGGGGGTCACCCCTCCACTTT.

The J gene is TRBJ2-1, the V gene TRBV2; D perhaps matches TRBD1 (6 bases). CDR3 length: 15 amino acids. Per germline, CDR1 SNHLY and CDR2 FYNNEI. The germline V and J ends were trimmed by 1 base and 5 bases, with 12 bases remaining between them. CDR3 coding DNA: TGTGCCAGCAGTGAAGGGCACAGGGAAAACAATGAGCAGTTCTTC. Its protein is CASSEGHRENNEQFF.

To note about this clone: Other DNA sequences in the same sample also yield this CDR3. This sequence joins TRBV4-1 and TRBJ2-7, with 10 bases matching TRBD1. The trim removed 1 base at V and 1 base at J, leaving 1 base unmatched. The CDR3 length is 15 residues. The germline V gene has CDR1 MGHRA and CDR2 YSYEKL. CDR3 in amino acids: CASSQGTGGSYEQYF. As DNA, the CDR3 is TGCGCCAGCAGCCAAGGGACAGGGGGATCCTACGAGCAGTACTTC.

The J gene is TRBJ2-5, the V gene TRBV2; no reliable D call. V shed 4 bases and J shed 1 base, with 7 bases lying between them. This CDR3 contains 13 residues. Germline-derived CDR1 and CDR2 are SNHLY and FYNNEI. CDR3 amino acids: CASSVDFQETQYF. In nucleotides, the CDR3 is TGTGCCAGCAGTGTTGACTTCCAAGAGACCCAGTACTTC.

The chain carries TRBV27 and TRBJ2-7; D call uncertain. The V end lost 5 bases, the J end lost 3 bases, and 20 bases lay between the germline ends. CDR3 length: 16 residues. The germline CDR1 and CDR2 sequences are MNHEY and SMNVEV (reference sequence). CDR3: CASSASLGKVYYEQYF. DNA of the CDR3: TGTGCCAGCAGTGCTTCTCTGGGAAAGGTCTACTACGAGCAGTACTTC.

J is TRBJ1-5 and V is TRBV6-1, with D possibly TRBD1 on 5 matching bases. V was pared by 5 bases and J by 0 bases, with 11 bases between. The CDR3 covers 15 residues. Germline assignment: CDR1 MNHNS and CDR2 SASEGT. The DNA for the CDR3 is TGTGCCAGCAGTTTCAGGGAGTATAGCAATCAGCCCCAGCATTTT. Translation gives CASSFREYSNQPQHF.